What follows are 16 T cell receptor beta chains derived from one specimen sequenced in a study of cytomegalovirus exposure and HLA in healthy donors. PCR primers comprised 60 Vbeta and 13 Jbeta primers. TCRdb keeps only in-frame clones here, not all; method: immunoSEQ multiplex PCR. The sample records more than 200,000 clones, over 75% being singletons. The material sequenced was PBMCs. These receptors were obtained from a human donor in good health.

This clone has more than one count but fewer than ten. Here the CDR3 DNA reads TGTGCCAGCAGCGTTGGGGCGAACACTGAAGCTTTCTTT. It specifies CASSVGANTEAFF. The rearrangement links TRBV6-6 to TRBJ1-1; TRBD1 might be the D (5 bases). The CDR3 runs to 13 residues. V lost 6 bases, J lost 1 base, and 9 bases lay in between. Germline-derived CDR1 and CDR2 are MNHNY and SVGAGI (reference sequence).

This chain links TRBV5-1 with TRBJ1-5; D is ambiguous. This CDR3 spans 17 amino acids. Trimming removed 5 bases from V and 4 bases from J, with 22 bases in between. Germline values: CDR1 SGHRS, CDR2 YFSETQ. The CDR3 nucleotides are TGCGCCAGCAGTCCTACGACCCCGGAAAACGGGAATCAGCCCCAGCATTTT. This codes for CASSPTTPENGNQPQHF.

V is TRBV6-1 and J is TRBJ2-5; possible D gene TRBD2, 6 bases. The CDR3 is 14 residues long. Germline V gives CDR1 MNHNS, CDR2 SASEGT. The ends were cut back, 4 bases at V and 5 bases at J, with 14 bases in the middle. The CDR3 loop reads CASSGGGIEETQYF. CDR3 in DNA: TGTGCCAGCAGTGGTGGGGGGATAGAGGAGACCCAGTACTTC.

V gene TRBV7-9 combines with J gene TRBJ1-2, with 10 nucleotides matching TRBD1. The CDR3 has 15 amino acids. The germline V gene has CDR1 SEHNR and CDR2 FQNEAQ (reference sequence). V lost 6 bases, J lost 4 bases, and 8 bases stayed unmatched. In DNA, the CDR3 is TGTGCCAGCAGTTATCCGGGACAGGGGTCCTATGGCTACACCTTC. It translates to CASSYPGQGSYGYTF.

DNA of the CDR3: TGTGCCACCAGCAGAGATCCCGGACAGAGCTACGAGCAGTACTTC. Translating gives CATSRDPGQSYEQYF. The chain recombines TRBV15 with TRBJ2-7; weak D call: TRBD1 (6 bases). The length of the CDR3 is 15 residues. V dropped 0 bases and J dropped 3 bases, with 12 bases sitting between them. Germline CDR1 reads LNHNV; CDR2 reads YYDKDF (reference sequence).

The rearrangement uses TRBV6-5 and TRBJ1-5; no reliable D call. Trimming took off 0 bases at V and 1 base at J, with 4 bases between the two ends. The CDR3 is 14 residues long. CDR1 is MNHEY, CDR2 SVGAGI, per germline. The chain's CDR3 is CASSYSLSNQPQHF. The CDR3 region has the DNA TGTGCCAGCAGTTACTCTCTGAGCAATCAGCCCCAGCATTTT.

V gene TRBV18 combines with J gene TRBJ2-3; TRBD1 matches at 7 bases. The CDR3 has 14 amino acids. With V trimmed by 4 bases and J by 5 bases, 6 bases remained unmatched. CDR1 and CDR2 (germline): KGHSH, LQKENI. As DNA, the CDR3 is TGTGCCAGCTCACGTAGGGGGCAAGGAGATACGCAGTATTTT. Translating it yields CASSRRGQGDTQYF. Full variable domain (missing parts from reference TRBV18 and TRBJ2-3): NAGVMQNPRHLVRRRGQEARLRCSPMKGHSHVYWYRQLPEEGLKFMVYLQKENIIDESGMPKERFSAEFPKEGPSILRIQQVVRGDSAAYFCASSRRGQGDTQYFGPGTRLTVL.

The CDR3 DNA reads as TGCAGCGTTGAAGCCCAACTAGCGGGAGGAAAGAATGAGCAGTTCTTC. Translating it yields CSVEAQLAGGKNEQFF. The chain carries TRBV29-1 and TRBJ2-1; 12 bases align to TRBD2. This CDR3 contains 16 residues. Trimming removed 1 base from V and 7 bases from J; junction bases left unmatched: 8. Germline V gene data show CDR1 as SQVTM and CDR2 as ANQGSEA.

CDR3 coding DNA: TGTGCCAGCAGTTACTCGACTGGACGCGGGAGGATCCCGCAGTATTTT. This sequence encodes CASSYSTGRGRIPQYF. The V gene is TRBV6-7, the J gene TRBJ2-3, with 8 nucleotides matching TRBD2. TRBV6-7 carries the ORF label, with uncertain function. After removal of 0 bases from V and 10 bases from J, the junction contained 12 bases not matched to a gene. This CDR3 contains 16 residues.

The rearrangement links TRBV5-6 to TRBJ2-5; 9 bases fit TRBD2. The CDR3 covers 17 residues. Germline trimming cut 3 bases from V and 4 bases from J; bases unmatched to any gene: 13. Per the germline V gene, CDR1 is SGHDT and CDR2 is YYEEEE. The DNA for the CDR3 is TGTGCCAGCAGCTCACCCGGGCGGGAGGGCCCCCGAGAGACCCAGTACTTC. Translated, it gives CASSSPGREGPRETQYF.

The chain links TRBV5-6 to TRBJ2-5; D is perhaps TRBD1 (5 bases). The CDR3 has 14 residues. Germline-derived CDR1 and CDR2 are SGHDT and YYEEEE. V lost 3 bases and J lost 4, with 13 bases in between. In nucleotides, the CDR3 is TGTGCCAGCAGCTCCCGGAGACAGCGAGAGACCCAGTACTTC. It codes for CASSSRRQRETQYF.

This sequence joins TRBV19 and TRBJ2-3, with 9 nucleotides matching TRBD1. CDR1 and CDR2 (germline): LNHDA, SQIVND (reference sequence). This CDR3 region has 17 residues. With 1 base clipped from V and 4 bases from J, the junction kept 9 bases outside the gene matches. Here the CDR3 reads CASSIGYGTGSADTQYF. The CDR3 DNA reads as TGTGCCAGTAGTATAGGGTACGGGACAGGGAGCGCAGATACGCAGTATTTT.

The J gene is TRBJ2-7, the V gene TRBV10-3, with D maybe TRBD1 (5 bases). The length of the CDR3 is 12 residues. Germline values: CDR1 ENHRY, CDR2 SYGVKD. Between the trimmed V and J ends, which lost 6 bases and 4 bases, there was a span of 10 bases. CDR3 nucleotides: TGTGCCATCAGGGACAAAACGTACGAGCAGTACTTC. Translation: CAIRDKTYEQYF.

V is TRBV10-3 and J is TRBJ2-1; 11 nucleotides align to TRBD2. The CDR3 length is 18 residues. The ends lost 6 bases at V and 5 bases at J; junction bases unmatched: 15. Germline lookup yields CDR1 ENHRY and CDR2 SYGVKD. CDR3 sequence reads: CAISKTSGSFRGNNEQFF. DNA of the CDR3: TGTGCCATCAGCAAAACTAGCGGGAGTTTTAGGGGGAACAATGAGCAGTTCTTC.

The chain employs TRBV19 and TRBJ1-4; D possibly corresponds to TRBD1 (6 bases). The CDR3 is made up of 15 amino acids. Per the germline V gene, CDR1 is LNHDA and CDR2 is SQIVND (reference sequence). Trimming cost V 10 bases and J 7 bases, with 22 bases left between them. CDR3 bases: TGTGCCACCATCGGTTCAGGGGATCCTCGTGAAAAACTGTTTTTT. This codes for CATIGSGDPREKLFF. Supplemented by reference TRBV19 and TRBJ1-4, the full variable domain reads DGGITQSPKYLFRKEGQNVTLSCEQNLNHDAMYWYRQDPGQGLRLIYYSQIVNDFQKGDIAEGYSVSREKKESFPLTVTSAQKNPTAFYLCATIGSGDPREKLFFGSGTQLSVL.

In regard to this clone: At the DNA level, this CDR3 is encoded by other sequences in the same sample as well. The rearrangement uses TRBV2 and TRBJ2-1, with unresolved D. This CDR3 is 12 amino acids long. V lost 8 bases to trimming and J lost 4 bases, with 9 bases between them. Per germline, CDR1 SNHLY and CDR2 FYNNEI. CDR3 DNA sequence: TGTGCCAGCGGAGCCGGATACAATGAGCAGTTCTTC. Translated, it gives CASGAGYNEQFF.